The subject of this entry is one TCR beta chain. Patients had resection in Japan or China between about 2014 and 2018. Histologic diagnosis was independently verified by two lung pathologists. Libraries were prepared by immunoSEQ multiplex PCR; TCRdb keeps only in-frame clonotypes and omits some of them. The sample lists 3,500 to 4,000 clones; over 65% were seen once. This specimen belongs to a study of immune evolution from preneoplasia to lung adenocarcinoma. V lost 5 bases and J 9 bases, leaving 20 bases between the germline ends. This CDR3 spans 14 amino acids. Germline CDR1 reads SGHNT; CDR2 reads YENEEA.

Source material: FFPE minimally invasive lung adenocarcinoma tissue. The receptor was derived from a person aged 65-85 years with lung adenocarcinoma. J is TRBJ2-7 and V is TRBV11-3; D may match TRBD1 or TRBD2 (5 bases each). In nucleotides, the CDR3 is TGTGCCAGCAGCCCAATGGGGGACCCGGAGATGCAGTACTTC. It codes for CASSPMGDPEMQYF.